This TCR beta chain was captured in a study of cytomegalovirus exposure and HLA in healthy donors. The PCR contained 60 Vbeta and 13 Jbeta primers. Some clones are missing from TCRdb's copy, which holds only in-frame ones; the method was immunoSEQ multiplex PCR. The repertoire holds around 150,000 clones, with roughly 80% as singletons. V lost 0 bases to trimming and J lost 4 bases, with 27 bases between them. The CDR3 length is 20 residues. Germline V gene sequence: CDR1 MGHRA, CDR2 YSYEKL. The sequenced sample was PBMCs. The receptor was isolated from a boy between 2 and 10 years old in good health and CMV-seronegative. The rearrangement joins TRBV4-1 to TRBJ1-1; tentatively, D is TRBD1 (6 bases). The chain's CDR3 is CASSQDPGVVIRNGFTEAFF. In DNA form, the CDR3 reads TGCGCCAGCAGCCAAGATCCAGGGGTGGTGATCCGGAATGGTTTCACTGAAGCTTTCTTT.